Reported below is one T cell receptor (beta chain). These data come from a study of shared T cell receptors in the human thymus. Generated by immunoSEQ multiplex PCR, the TCRdb table keeps only in-frame clones and is missing some. Of hundreds of thousands of clones listed, around 87% are singletons. Germline assignment: CDR1 SGHDT and CDR2 YYEEEE. The CDR3 runs to 12 residues. Deletions cut 5 bases from V and 3 bases from J, with 9 bases between. The sample was also reused in another study, on human thymus T cells. That study reports: Surgeons resected thymus tissue during corrective heart surgery.

The receptor was isolated from a boy under three years old with a congenital heart defect. The chain carries TRBV5-6 and TRBJ2-7; D is unresolved. The sequenced sample consisted of thymocytes. In nucleotides, the CDR3 is TGTGCCAGCAGTTCACTGAACTACGAGCAGTACTTC. It is translated as CASSSLNYEQYF.